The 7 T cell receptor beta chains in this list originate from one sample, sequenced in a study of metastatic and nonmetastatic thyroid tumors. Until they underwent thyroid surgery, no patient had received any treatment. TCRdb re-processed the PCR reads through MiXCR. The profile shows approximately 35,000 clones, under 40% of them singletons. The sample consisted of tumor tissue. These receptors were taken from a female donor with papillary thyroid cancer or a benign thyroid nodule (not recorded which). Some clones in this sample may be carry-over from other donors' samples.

CDR3 amino acids: CASSLVPWTPLHF. CDR3 nucleotides: TGTGCCAGCAGCTTAGTTCCCTGGACACCCCTCCACTTT. The chain recombines TRBV11-2 with TRBJ1-6; D gene ambiguous. V was shortened by 1 base and J by 11 bases, with 9 bases between the two germline ends. The CDR3 consists of 13 residues. Germline CDR1 reads SGHAT; CDR2 reads FQNNGV. The full variable domain, its missing parts supplied by reference TRBV11-2 and TRBJ1-6, is EAGVAQSPRYKIIEKRQSVAFWCNPISGHATLYWYQQILGQGPKLLIQFQNNGVVDDSQLPKDRFSAERLKGVDSTLKIQPAKLEDSAVYLCASSLVPWTPLHFGNGTRLTVT.

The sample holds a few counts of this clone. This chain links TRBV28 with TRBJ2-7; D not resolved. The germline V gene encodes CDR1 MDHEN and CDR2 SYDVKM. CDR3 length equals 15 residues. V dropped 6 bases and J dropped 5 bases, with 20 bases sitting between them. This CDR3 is CASSLYPVMPHEQYF. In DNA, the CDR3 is TGTGCCAGCAGCCTCTACCCGGTGATGCCCCACGAGCAGTACTTC. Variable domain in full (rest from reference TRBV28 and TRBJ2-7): DVKVTQSSRYLVKRTGEKVFLECVQDMDHENMFWYRQDPGLGLRLIYFSYDVKMKEKGDIPEGYSVSREKKERFSLILESASTNQTSMYLCASSLYPVMPHEQYFGPGTRLTVT.

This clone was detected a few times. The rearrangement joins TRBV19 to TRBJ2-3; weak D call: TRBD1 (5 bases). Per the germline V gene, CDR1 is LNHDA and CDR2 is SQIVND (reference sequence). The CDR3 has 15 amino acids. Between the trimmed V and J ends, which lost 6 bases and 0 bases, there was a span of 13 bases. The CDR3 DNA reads TGTGCCAGTAGAAAACTCAGGGAAAGCACAGATACGCAGTATTTT. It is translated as CASRKLRESTDTQYF.

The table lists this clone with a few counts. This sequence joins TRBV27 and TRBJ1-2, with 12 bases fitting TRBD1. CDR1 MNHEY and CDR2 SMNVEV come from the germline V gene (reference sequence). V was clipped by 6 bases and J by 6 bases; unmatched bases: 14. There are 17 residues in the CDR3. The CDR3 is CASRSIGGTGGYDGYTF. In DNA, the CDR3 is TGTGCCAGCAGAAGTATAGGCGGGACAGGGGGCTATGATGGCTACACCTTC.

The CDR3 here is CASSPGTGGANTEAFF. CDR3 nucleotides: TGTGCCAGCAGCCCGGGGACCGGGGGGGCGAACACTGAAGCTTTCTTT. The V call is TRBV7-6, the J call TRBJ1-1; TRBD1 is a possible D gene (6 bases). V was pared by 5 bases and J by 1 base, with 17 bases between. CDR1 is SGHVS, CDR2 FNYEAQ, per germline. The CDR3 has 16 residues. Based on the CDR3 plus reference TRBV7-6 and TRBJ1-1, the full variable domain is GAGVSQSPRYKVTKRGQDVALRCDPISGHVSLYWYRQALGQGPEFLTYFNYEAQQDKSGLPNDRFSAERPEGSISTLTIQRTEQRDSAMYRCASSPGTGGANTEAFFGQGTRLTVV.

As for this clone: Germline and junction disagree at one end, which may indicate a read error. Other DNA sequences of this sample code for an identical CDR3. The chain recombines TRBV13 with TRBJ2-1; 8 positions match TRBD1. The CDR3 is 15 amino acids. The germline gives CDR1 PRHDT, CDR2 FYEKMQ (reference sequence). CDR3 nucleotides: TGCGCCAGCAGCTCTCGGGACAGGACCTACAATGAGCAGTTCTTC. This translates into CASSSRDRTYNEQFF.

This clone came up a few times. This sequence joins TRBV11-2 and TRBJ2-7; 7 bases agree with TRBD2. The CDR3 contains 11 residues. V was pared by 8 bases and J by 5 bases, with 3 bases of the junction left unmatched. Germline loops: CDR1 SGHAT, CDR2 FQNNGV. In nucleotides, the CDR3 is TGTGCCAGCGGACTAGTTGACGAGCAGTACTTC. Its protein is CASGLVDEQYF.